One and the same sample provided the 24 T cell receptor beta chains below, sequenced in a study of cytotoxic CD8 clonotypes in ibrutinib-treated CLL. Sequencing was performed with immunoSEQ multiplex PCR; in TCRdb, only in-frame clones are kept and a portion is missing. The sample lists 85,000 or so clones, around 79% occurring once. Sequences were derived from PBMCs, sampled after 12 months of ibrutinib treatment. All receptors derive from a human donor with chronic lymphocytic leukemia.

The gene calls are TRBV9 and TRBJ2-7, with unresolved D. The germline V and J ends were trimmed by 0 bases and 3 bases, with 13 bases remaining between them. The germline CDR1 and CDR2 sequences are SGDLS and YYNGEE. CDR3 size: 15 residues. Here the CDR3 DNA reads TGTGCCAGCAGCGTAGCACCAGGCCTCCTCTACGAGCAGTACTTC. It yields the protein CASSVAPGLLYEQYF. The variable domain in full, completed from reference TRBV9 and TRBJ2-7, reads DSGVTQTPKHLITATGQRVTLRCSPRSGDLSVYWYQQSLDQGLQFLIQYYNGEERAKGNILERFSAQQFPDLHSELNLSSLELGDSALYFCASSVAPGLLYEQYFGPGTRLTVT.

This clone has only one observation. The chain couples TRBV6-1 to TRBJ1-2; 7 nucleotides match TRBD1. Germline trimming cut 6 bases from V and 4 bases from J; bases unmatched to any gene: 11. Looked up from germline, CDR1 is MNHNS and CDR2 is SASEGT. The CDR3 covers 15 residues. CDR3 loop: CASRKDRDRFYGYTF. The CDR3 nucleotides are TGTGCCAGCAGGAAGGACCGGGACAGATTCTATGGCTACACCTTC.

This clone was counted once. V gene TRBV7-2 combines with J gene TRBJ1-6; D possibly corresponds to TRBD1 (5 bases). This CDR3 region has 14 residues. Germline-derived CDR1 and CDR2 are SGHTA and FQGNSA. Trimming removed 4 bases at V and 9 bases at J, with 13 bases between. The CDR3 bases are TGTGCCAGCAGCTCGGGGCAGGGAGGTTCACCCCTCCACTTT. Amino acid sequence: CASSSGQGGSPLHF.

This sequence joins TRBV7-9 and TRBJ2-7, with a tentative D call TRBD1 (5 bases). Germline loops: CDR1 SEHNR, CDR2 FQNEAQ (reference sequence). The CDR3 spans 11 residues. V was pared by 6 bases and J by 6 bases, with 9 bases between. CDR3 sequence reads: CASRLQGEQYF. CDR3 DNA sequence: TGTGCCAGCAGGCTGCAGGGCGAGCAGTACTTC.

This chain links TRBV7-2 with TRBJ2-4; TRBD1 might be the D (5 bases). The CDR3 consists of 15 residues. Trimming left V 4 bases short and J 1 base short, with 11 bases between. Germline V gives CDR1 SGHTA, CDR2 FQGNSA. This CDR3 reads CASSSRAAAKNIQYF. The CDR3 DNA follows: TGTGCCAGCAGCTCCAGGGCCGCCGCCAAAAACATTCAGTACTTC.

The chain employs TRBV9 and TRBJ2-6, with D hard to call. In germline, CDR1 is SGDLS, CDR2 YYNGEE. V was trimmed by 3 bases and J by 0 bases, leaving 7 bases between them. The CDR3 runs 15 residues. Here the CDR3 DNA reads TGTGCCAGCAGCGGAGTGACCTCTGGGGCCAACGTCCTGACTTTC. Translation gives CASSGVTSGANVLTF.

V usage is TRBV5-1 and J usage is TRBJ2-1; 7 nucleotides match TRBD2. Trimming at V came to 0 bases and at J to 6 bases, leaving 6 bases not matched to a gene. The germline gives CDR1 SGHRS, CDR2 YFSETQ. The CDR3 runs to 15 residues. CDR3 nucleotides: TGCGCCAGCAGCTTGGGGCTAGCGGCGACCAATGAGCAGTTCTTC. Protein: CASSLGLAATNEQFF. Full variable domain (remainder filled in from reference TRBV5-1 and TRBJ2-1): KAGVTQTPRYLIKTRGQQVTLSCSPISGHRSVSWYQQTPGQGLQFLFEYFSETQRNKGNFPGRFSGRQFSNSRSEMNVSTLELGDSALYLCASSLGLAATNEQFFGPGTRLTVL.

The chain carries TRBV5-1 and TRBJ1-2; 7 bases align to TRBD1. The germline gives CDR1 SGHRS, CDR2 YFSETQ. The V and J ends lost 3 bases and 4 bases, in that order; junction bases with no gene match: 9. CDR3 size: 15 residues. Here the CDR3 DNA reads TGCGCCAGCAGCTCCCACAGACAGGGAGGCTATGGCTACACCTTC. Translation: CASSSHRQGGYGYTF.

This clone was picked up one time. The CDR3 DNA reads as TGCAGCGTTGGAGGACAACCGACCTCCTATGGCTACACCTTC. This encodes CSVGGQPTSYGYTF. V gene TRBV29-1 combines with J gene TRBJ1-2, with D tentatively TRBD1 (5 bases). Germline CDR1 SQVTM, CDR2 ANQGSEA. V lost 4 bases and J 4 bases, leaving 16 bases between the germline ends. The CDR3 consists of 14 residues. Together with reference TRBV29-1 and TRBJ1-2, the CDR3 gives the full variable domain: SAVISQKPSRDICQRGTSLTIQCQVDSQVTMMFWYRQQPGQSLTLIATANQGSEATYESGFVIDKFPISRPNLTFSTLTVSNMSPEDSSIYLCSVGGQPTSYGYTFGSGTRLTVV.

V usage is TRBV27 and J usage is TRBJ2-7; D gene ambiguous. Trimming took 3 bases from V and 3 from J, leaving 6 bases between them. Germline CDR1 reads MNHEY; CDR2 reads SMNVEV (reference sequence). The CDR3 is made up of 12 amino acids. CDR3 protein: CASSFHGYEQYF. The CDR3 DNA sequence: TGTGCCAGCAGTTTCCACGGCTACGAGCAGTACTTC.

The chain employs TRBV2 and TRBJ2-3; weak D call: TRBD2 (7 bases). The germline CDR1 and CDR2 sequences are SNHLY and FYNNEI. V was clipped by 10 bases and J by 6 bases, with 23 bases between them. The CDR3 runs 15 residues. DNA for the CDR3: TGTGCCACCCTGCCGGTGGGGGGGCTGGGGGATACGCAGTATTTT. As protein: CATLPVGGLGDTQYF.

V gene TRBV11-2 combines with J gene TRBJ2-5, with 8 nucleotides matching TRBD2. Per the germline V gene, CDR1 is SGHAT and CDR2 is FQNNGV. This CDR3 has 16 amino acids. With 5 bases clipped from V and 0 bases from J, the junction kept 8 bases outside the gene matches. The CDR3 reads CASSPSGSLYQETQYF. The CDR3 nucleotides are TGTGCCAGCAGCCCCAGCGGGAGCCTGTACCAAGAGACCCAGTACTTC.

This chain links TRBV6-5 with TRBJ1-2, with D possibly TRBD1 on 5 matching bases. The germline V gene encodes CDR1 MNHEY and CDR2 SVGAGI. This CDR3 is 12 amino acids long. V was cut by 2 bases and J by 5 bases, with 6 bases left in between. CDR3 loop: CASSYGGYGYTF. CDR3 bases: TGTGCCAGCAGTTACGGGGGATATGGCTACACCTTC.

The rearrangement joins TRBV18 to TRBJ1-4; D is ambiguous. The CDR3 sequence is 14 residues long. V dropped 3 bases and J dropped 3 bases, with 8 bases sitting between them. Germline CDR1 KGHSH, CDR2 LQKENI. CDR3 in DNA: TGTGCCAGCTCACCCATCGAGGCTAATGAAAAACTGTTTTTT. Protein product: CASSPIEANEKLFF.

The chain joins TRBV5-5 to TRBJ2-1; 9 bases map to TRBD2. Germline CDR1 SGHKS, CDR2 YYEKEE (reference sequence). J lost 4 bases, V lost 0 bases, and 2 bases had no gene match. This CDR3 contains 15 residues. CDR3 protein: CASSLELAGYNEQFF. For the CDR3, the DNA is TGTGCCAGCAGCTTGGAGCTAGCGGGATACAATGAGCAGTTCTTC.

In this sample, this clone turned up many times. This CDR3 reads CASRFGAPHTGELFF. The CDR3 DNA is TGTGCCAGCCGCTTCGGGGCTCCTCACACCGGGGAGCTGTTTTTT. This chain uses TRBV6-4 with TRBJ2-2; D tentatively reads TRBD1 or TRBD2 (5 bases each). The CDR3 runs to 15 residues. CDR1 is MRHNA, CDR2 SNTAGT, per germline. Trimming left V 8 bases short and J 3 bases short, with 16 bases between.

The gene calls are TRBV7-9 and TRBJ2-1; 7 bases are a match to TRBD2. Trimming took 2 bases from V and 8 from J; bases not matched to a gene: 12. The CDR3 extends over 16 amino acids. CDR1 and CDR2 from the germline V gene are SEHNR and FQNEAQ (reference sequence). The chain's CDR3 is CASSLPYQGLPDEQFF. DNA of the CDR3: TGTGCCAGCAGCTTACCCTACCAGGGACTACCGGATGAGCAGTTCTTC.

The chain combines TRBV19 with TRBJ2-7; the match to TRBD2 covers 13 bases. CDR3 length equals 16 residues. The trim removed 6 bases at V and 3 bases at J, leaving 8 bases unmatched. In germline, CDR1 is LNHDA, CDR2 SQIVND (reference sequence). The CDR3 loop reads CASSPTRTSGSYEQYF. DNA of the CDR3: TGTGCCAGTAGCCCCACCCGGACTAGCGGGAGCTACGAGCAGTACTTC.

The CDR3 DNA follows: TGTGCCAGCTCACCCGGGACGGACTATGGCTACACCTTC. Translating it yields CASSPGTDYGYTF. This sequence joins TRBV18 and TRBJ1-2, with D possibly TRBD1 on 5 matching bases. The germline gives CDR1 KGHSH, CDR2 LQKENI. This CDR3 is 13 amino acids long. Trimming took 3 bases from V and 3 from J, leaving 8 bases between them.

The chain has TRBV7-2 and TRBJ1-2; D is uncertain. Germline V gene data show CDR1 as SGHTA and CDR2 as FQGNSA. With 3 bases removed from V and 6 bases from J, the gap between germline ends came to 11 bases. The CDR3 covers 13 residues. The CDR3 sequence: CASSFSIPDGYTF. The CDR3 DNA follows: TGTGCCAGCAGCTTTAGTATCCCGGATGGCTACACCTTC.

The J gene is TRBJ2-3, the V gene TRBV7-8, with D possibly TRBD1 on 6 matching bases. CDR3 size: 17 residues. Germline CDR1 is SGHVS and CDR2 is FQNEAQ. The V and J ends lost 5 bases and 2 bases respectively, with 20 bases between them. The CDR3 protein is CASSPRSQGPYTDTQYF. The CDR3 nucleotides read TGTGCCAGCAGCCCCCGGAGTCAGGGGCCGTACACAGATACGCAGTATTTT.

This chain uses TRBV7-2 with TRBJ1-1; tentative D call: TRBD1 (5 bases). V shed 5 bases and J shed 1 base, with 14 bases lying between them. The germline V gene encodes CDR1 SGHTA and CDR2 FQGNSA. The CDR3 sequence is 15 residues long. The CDR3 DNA reads TGTGCCAGCAGCCGGTGGGGGTCCGAGAACACTGAAGCTTTCTTT. Its translation: CASSRWGSENTEAFF.

This clone showed up just once. The chain links TRBV4-3 to TRBJ1-5; D is perhaps TRBD1 (6 bases). The CDR3 extends over 15 amino acids. Germline CDR1 is LGHNA and CDR2 is YSLEER. Trimming shortened V by 1 base and J by 9 bases, and 16 bases separated the two germline ends. DNA of the CDR3: TGCGCCAGCAGCCAAGCTTGGGGGGCCCCTGGGCCCCAGCATTTT. This gives the protein CASSQAWGAPGPQHF.

The chain recombines TRBV7-2 with TRBJ2-1; 14 nucleotides line up with TRBD2. The germline gives CDR1 SGHTA, CDR2 FQGNSA. The V gene end was trimmed by 1 base and the J gene end by 12 bases; junction bases not matched to a gene: 5. This CDR3 spans 15 amino acids. Here the CDR3 reads CASSLVGLAGGLQFF. The CDR3 region has the DNA TGTGCCAGCAGCTTAGTCGGACTAGCGGGAGGTTTGCAGTTCTTC.